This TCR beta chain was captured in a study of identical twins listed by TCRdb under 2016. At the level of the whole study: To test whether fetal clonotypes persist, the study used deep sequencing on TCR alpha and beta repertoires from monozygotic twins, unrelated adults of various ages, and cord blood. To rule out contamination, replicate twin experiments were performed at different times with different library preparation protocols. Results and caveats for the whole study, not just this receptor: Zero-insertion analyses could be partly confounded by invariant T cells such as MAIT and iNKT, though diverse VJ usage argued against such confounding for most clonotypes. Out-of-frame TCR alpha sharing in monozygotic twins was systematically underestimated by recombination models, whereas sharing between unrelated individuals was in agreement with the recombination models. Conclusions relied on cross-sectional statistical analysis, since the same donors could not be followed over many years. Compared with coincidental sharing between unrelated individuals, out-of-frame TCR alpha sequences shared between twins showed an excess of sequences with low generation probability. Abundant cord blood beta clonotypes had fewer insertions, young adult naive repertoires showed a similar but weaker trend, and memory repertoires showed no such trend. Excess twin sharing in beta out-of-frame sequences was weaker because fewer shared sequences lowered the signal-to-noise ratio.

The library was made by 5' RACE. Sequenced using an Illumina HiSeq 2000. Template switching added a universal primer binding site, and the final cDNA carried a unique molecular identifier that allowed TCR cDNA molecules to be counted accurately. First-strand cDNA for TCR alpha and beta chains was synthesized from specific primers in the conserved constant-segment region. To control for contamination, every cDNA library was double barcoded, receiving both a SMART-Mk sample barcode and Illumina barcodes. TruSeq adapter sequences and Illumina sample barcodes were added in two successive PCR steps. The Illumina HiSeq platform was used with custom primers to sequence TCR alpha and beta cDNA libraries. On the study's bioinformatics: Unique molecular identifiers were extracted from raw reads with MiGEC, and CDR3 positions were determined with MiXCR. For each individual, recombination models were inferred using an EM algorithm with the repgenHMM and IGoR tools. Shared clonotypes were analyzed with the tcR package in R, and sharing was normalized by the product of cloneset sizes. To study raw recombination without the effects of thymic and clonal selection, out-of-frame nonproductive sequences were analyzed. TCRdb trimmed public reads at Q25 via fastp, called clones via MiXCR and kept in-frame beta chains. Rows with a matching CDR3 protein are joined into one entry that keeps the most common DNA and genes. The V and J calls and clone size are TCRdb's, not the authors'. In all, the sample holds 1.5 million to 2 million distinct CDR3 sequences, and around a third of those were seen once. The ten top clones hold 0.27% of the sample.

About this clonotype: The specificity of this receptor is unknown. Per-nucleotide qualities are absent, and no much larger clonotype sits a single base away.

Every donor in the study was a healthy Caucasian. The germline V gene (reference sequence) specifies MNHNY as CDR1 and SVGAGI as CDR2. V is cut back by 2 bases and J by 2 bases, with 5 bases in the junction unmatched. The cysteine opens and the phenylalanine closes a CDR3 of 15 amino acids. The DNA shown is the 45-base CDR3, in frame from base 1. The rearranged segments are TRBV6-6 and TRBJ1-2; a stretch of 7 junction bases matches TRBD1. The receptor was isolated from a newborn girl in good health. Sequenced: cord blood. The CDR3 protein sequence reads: CASSYEGARNYGYTF. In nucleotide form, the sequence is TGTGCCAGCAGTTACGAGGGGGCGCGGAACTATGGCTACACCTTC.